This TCR beta chain was sequenced for a study of T cell responses to AZD1222 COVID-19 vaccine. Repertoires were generated with immunoSEQ multiplex PCR, while TCRdb's copy carries only in-frame clones and drops some. The sample has about 97,000 clones; about nine tenths are singletons. Study-level findings and limits: Spike-specific TCR repertoires showed rising breadth and depth after two AZD1222 doses.

On this clone itself: The target antigen is unknown.

V was pared by 3 bases and J by 0 bases, with 21 bases between. Germline CDR1 is MNHEY and CDR2 is SMNVEV (reference sequence). The CDR3 covers 18 residues. The receptor comes from an adult in good health. Here the sequenced sample was peripheral blood, taken on day 0 of AZD1222 vaccination. The chain carries TRBV27 and TRBJ2-7; D is perhaps TRBD2 (5 bases). The CDR3 spells CASSFWPTKTGSSYEQYF. The CDR3 nucleotides read TGTGCCAGCAGTTTCTGGCCAACAAAGACGGGAAGCTCCTACGAGCAGTACTTC.